These T cell receptor beta chains were read from a single sample in a study of T-cell reconstitution after alpha-beta-depleted transplantation in children. TCRdb used MiXCR to reprocess the PCR reads, holding one entry per CDR3 protein. Of 500,000 to 750,000 distinct CDR3 sequences in the sample, 25% to 30% were seen once. This material consisted of PBMCs, taken before TCRalphabeta/CD19-depleted stem cell transplant. The receptors here all came from a boy less than two years old with Wiskott-Aldrich syndrome, due to receive a stem cell transplant. CDR3s include the opening cysteine and the closing phenylalanine or tryptophan. D genes are given only for firm matches. Clone size appears in some rows only: once, few, many, or a class for an expanded clone.

V: TRBV5-1
J: TRBJ1-5
D: NA
size: many
CDR3: CASSLGGSGNQPQHF
DNA: TGTGCCAGCAGCTTAGGTGGGTCAGGCAATCAGCCCCAGCATTTT

V: TRBV29-1
J: TRBJ2-2
D: NA
size: many
CDR3: CSVVGNTGELFF
DNA: TGCAGCGTTGTGGGGAACACCGGGGAGCTGTTTTTT

V: TRBV5-1
J: TRBJ1-1
D: TRBD1
size: NA
CDR3: CASRDRPGTEAFF
DNA: TGCGCCAGCAGGGACAGGCCGGGAACTGAAGCTTTCTTT

V: TRBV27
J: TRBJ2-1
D: NA
size: NA
CDR3: CATKQRRGSYNEQFF
DNA: TGTGCCACCAAACAGCGGAGGGGGTCCTACAATGAGCAGTTCTTC

V: TRBV28
J: TRBJ1-2
D: NA
size: NA
CDR3: CASSLYRTAVTIYGYTF
DNA: TGTGCCAGCAGTTTATATAGGACAGCCGTTACGATCTATGGCTACACCTTC

V: TRBV20-1
J: TRBJ1-6
D: NA
size: NA
CDR3: CSARDTRGRSNSPLHF
DNA: TGCAGTGCTAGAGATACCCGGGGGCGGTCGAATTCACCCCTCCACTTT

V: TRBV18
J: TRBJ2-1
D: NA
size: NA
CDR3: CASSPTPSRQYNEQFF
DNA: TGTGCCAGCTCACCAACGCCTAGCAGACAATACAATGAGCAGTTCTTC

V: TRBV6-1
J: TRBJ2-7
D: TRBD2
size: NA
CDR3: CASSRLAGEVVEQYF
DNA: TGTGCCAGCAGCAGACTAGCGGGAGAAGTCGTGGAGCAGTACTTC

V: TRBV20-1
J: TRBJ1-1
D: NA
size: few
CDR3: CSARDHRGYTEAFF
DNA: TGCAGTGCTAGAGATCATAGGGGATACACTGAAGCTTTCTTT

V: TRBV10-3
J: TRBJ2-1
D: TRBD2
size: NA
CDR3: CAISGLAGSHNEQFF
DNA: TGTGCCATCAGTGGACTAGCGGGAAGCCACAATGAGCAGTTCTTC

V: TRBV7-9
J: TRBJ2-1
D: TRBD2
size: NA
CDR3: CASSFLTSGLEQFF
DNA: TGTGCCAGCAGCTTCCTTACTAGCGGACTCGAGCAGTTCTTC

V: TRBV20-1
J: TRBJ2-3
D: NA
size: NA
CDR3: CSHSVSGNTDTQYF
DNA: TGCAGTCACAGCGTAAGCGGCAACACAGATACGCAGTATTTT

V: TRBV29-1
J: TRBJ2-7
D: NA
size: NA
CDR3: CSVDTGSYEQYF
DNA: TGCAGCGTTGATACGGGCTCCTACGAGCAGTACTTC

V: TRBV10-3
J: TRBJ2-2
D: NA
size: NA
CDR3: CAISEETAGKLPYTGELFF
DNA: TGTGCCATCAGTGAGGAAACTGCCGGGAAGCTTCCCTACACCGGGGAGCTGTTTTTT

V: TRBV2
J: TRBJ2-1
D: TRBD2
size: many
CDR3: CASSDTRSGRGREQFF
DNA: TGTGCCAGCAGTGATACTCGTAGCGGGAGGGGCAGGGAGCAGTTCTTC

V: TRBV5-1
J: TRBJ2-7
D: TRBD2
size: few
CDR3: CASSLAKTSGSYEQYF
DNA: TGCGCCAGCAGCTTGGCCAAGACTAGCGGGTCCTACGAGCAGTACTTC

V: TRBV20-1
J: TRBJ2-5
D: NA
size: NA
CDR3: CSAGGIRIQETQYF
DNA: TGCAGTGCTGGCGGGATAAGAATTCAAGAGACCCAGTACTTC

V: TRBV10-3
J: TRBJ2-1
D: TRBD2
size: NA
CDR3: CAISATSGRAFEQFF
DNA: TGTGCCATCAGTGCAACTAGCGGGAGGGCTTTCGAGCAGTTCTTC

V: TRBV11-2
J: TRBJ1-5
D: NA
size: few
CDR3: CASSLLGAKQPQHF
DNA: TGTGCCAGCAGCTTGTTAGGGGCGAAACAGCCCCAGCATTTT

V: TRBV29-1
J: TRBJ2-1
D: TRBD2
size: few
CDR3: CSVEELAGAQFF
DNA: TGCAGCGTTGAGGAACTAGCGGGAGCGCAGTTCTTC

V: TRBV20-1
J: TRBJ2-7
D: TRBD1
size: NA
CDR3: CSAKGQSSYEQYF
DNA: TGCAGTGCTAAGGGACAGAGTTCCTACGAGCAGTACTTC

V: TRBV20-1
J: TRBJ2-1
D: TRBD2
size: few
CDR3: CSARNSGIGEQFF
DNA: TGCAGTGCTAGGAATAGCGGGATCGGGGAGCAGTTCTTC

V: TRBV5-1
J: TRBJ2-1
D: NA
size: few
CDR3: CASSLNFEQFF
DNA: TGCGCCAGCAGCTTGAACTTTGAGCAGTTCTTC

V: TRBV3-1
J: TRBJ1-2
D: TRBD1
size: NA
CDR3: CASSQTQGAGGYTF
DNA: TGTGCCAGCAGCCAAACACAGGGGGCTGGCGGCTACACCTTC

V: TRBV5-4
J: TRBJ2-5
D: TRBD2
size: few
CDR3: CASSLSGRPLQETQYF
DNA: TGTGCCAGCAGCTTAAGCGGGAGGCCTCTACAAGAGACCCAGTACTTC

V: TRBV12-3/TRBV12-4
J: TRBJ1-2
D: TRBD1
size: few
CDR3: CASSRDSGYYGYTF
DNA: TGTGCCAGCAGTAGGGACAGCGGGTACTATGGCTACACCTTC

V: TRBV6-1
J: TRBJ1-5
D: NA
size: few
CDR3: CASRNSGGVNQPQHF
DNA: TGTGCCAGCAGGAACTCCGGGGGCGTCAATCAGCCCCAGCATTTT

V: TRBV6-1
J: TRBJ2-7
D: TRBD2
size: few
CDR3: CASSQLAGVPEQYF
DNA: TGTGCCAGCAGTCAACTAGCGGGAGTCCCCGAGCAGTACTTC

V: TRBV5-1
J: TRBJ2-2
D: NA
size: NA
CDR3: CASSLDRRQGSGELFF
DNA: TGCGCCAGCAGCTTGGATAGGCGGCAGGGGTCCGGGGAGCTGTTTTTT

V: TRBV5-1
J: TRBJ2-1
D: TRBD2
size: once
CDR3: CASSTGLASEQFF
DNA: TGCGCCAGCAGCACCGGACTAGCGAGTGAGCAGTTCTTC

V: TRBV29-1
J: TRBJ2-7
D: NA
size: NA
CDR3: CSVQRSGSYEQYF
DNA: TGCAGCGTTCAAAGGTCAGGGTCCTACGAGCAGTACTTC

V: TRBV7-9
J: TRBJ1-4
D: TRBD1
size: NA
CDR3: CASSFGTGNEKLFF
DNA: TGTGCCAGCAGCTTCGGGACAGGGAATGAAAAACTGTTTTTT

V: TRBV20-1
J: TRBJ1-1
D: NA
size: NA
CDR3: CSAKSPGRGTEAFF
DNA: TGCAGTGCTAAGAGCCCGGGGAGAGGCACTGAAGCTTTCTTT

V: TRBV12-3/TRBV12-4
J: TRBJ2-5
D: NA
size: NA
CDR3: CASDSSGSQETQYF
DNA: TGTGCCAGCGACAGCTCGGGGTCCCAAGAGACCCAGTACTTC

V: TRBV20-1
J: TRBJ2-5
D: NA
size: few
CDR3: CSARRQGKETQYF
DNA: TGCAGTGCTAGAAGGCAGGGGAAGGAGACCCAGTACTTC

V: TRBV12-3/TRBV12-4
J: TRBJ2-3
D: NA
size: NA
CDR3: CASSFWDRGLNTQYF
DNA: TGTGCCAGCAGTTTTTGGGACCGGGGGTTGAATACGCAGTATTTT

V: TRBV5-5
J: TRBJ1-5
D: TRBD1
size: few
CDR3: CASSLGEGGRGQPQHF
DNA: TGTGCCAGCAGCTTGGGAGAAGGGGGCCGGGGTCAGCCCCAGCATTTT

V: TRBV3-1
J: TRBJ2-1
D: TRBD2
size: few
CDR3: CASSQASGRGWNEQFF
DNA: TGTGCCAGCAGCCAAGCTAGCGGGAGAGGGTGGAATGAGCAGTTCTTC

V: TRBV7-7
J: TRBJ2-5
D: NA
size: NA
CDR3: CASSHQATETQYF
DNA: TGTGCCAGCAGTCATCAAGCTACGGAGACCCAGTACTTC

V: TRBV30
J: TRBJ2-3
D: TRBD2
size: NA
CDR3: CASFQKRGRADTQYF
DNA: TGTGCCTCCTTCCAAAAGCGGGGCCGAGCAGATACGCAGTATTTT

V: TRBV11-2
J: TRBJ2-1
D: NA
size: NA
CDR3: CASSFDIGEVENEQFF
DNA: TGTGCCAGCAGCTTCGATATCGGAGAGGTAGAAAATGAGCAGTTCTTC

V: TRBV24-1
J: TRBJ2-3
D: NA
size: few
CDR3: CATSGIGDTQYF
DNA: TGTGCCACCAGTGGCATTGGAGATACGCAGTATTTT

V: TRBV5-1
J: TRBJ2-7
D: TRBD2
size: NA
CDR3: CASSLGFSGRAIEQYF
DNA: TGCGCCAGCAGCTTGGGGTTTAGCGGGAGGGCCATTGAGCAGTACTTC

V: TRBV11-1
J: TRBJ2-7
D: NA
size: few
CDR3: CASSLLGGVAGPPSHYEQYF
DNA: TGTGCCAGCAGCTTGCTGGGGGGAGTAGCCGGTCCCCCGTCCCACTACGAGCAGTACTTC

V: TRBV10-3
J: TRBJ2-2
D: NA
size: few
CDR3: CAISEGGWTGELFF
DNA: TGTGCCATCAGTGAAGGAGGTTGGACCGGGGAGCTGTTTTTT

V: TRBV5-1
J: TRBJ2-1
D: NA
size: NA
CDR3: CASSLDPSGEQFF
DNA: TGCGCCAGCAGCTTGGATCCCTCGGGTGAGCAGTTCTTC

V: TRBV30
J: TRBJ2-1
D: TRBD1
size: few
CDR3: CAWGTAVYNEQFF
DNA: TGTGCCTGGGGGACAGCGGTCTACAATGAGCAGTTCTTC

V: TRBV20-1
J: TRBJ1-3
D: NA
size: NA
CDR3: CRARLDGVGTIYF
DNA: TGCCGTGCTAGATTAGACGGCGTGGGCACCATATATTTT

V: TRBV12-3/TRBV12-4
J: TRBJ2-1
D: TRBD2
size: few
CDR3: CASSFAGGRNGEQFF
DNA: TGTGCCAGCAGTTTCGCTGGCGGGAGGAACGGTGAGCAGTTCTTC

V: TRBV5-1
J: TRBJ2-1
D: TRBD2
size: NA
CDR3: CASSPGTSGGSYNEQFF
DNA: TGCGCCAGCAGCCCCGGGACTAGCGGGGGCTCCTACAATGAGCAGTTCTTC

V: TRBV7-3
J: TRBJ2-7
D: NA
size: few
CDR3: CASSHRTEDYEQYF
DNA: TGTGCCAGCAGCCATCGGACAGAGGACTACGAGCAGTACTTC

V: TRBV5-1
J: TRBJ1-2
D: TRBD1
size: NA
CDR3: CASSQGPSKRGPYGYTF
DNA: TGCGCCAGCAGCCAGGGACCTTCAAAGAGGGGGCCCTATGGCTACACCTTC

V: TRBV3-1
J: TRBJ2-7
D: TRBD1
size: NA
CDR3: CASSQSGGEQYF
DNA: TGTGCCAGCAGCCAATCAGGGGGCGAGCAGTACTTC

V: TRBV29-1
J: TRBJ2-7
D: NA
size: NA
CDR3: CSVEFAGEYEQYF
DNA: TGCAGCGTTGAGTTTGCAGGGGAGTACGAGCAGTACTTC

V: TRBV20-1
J: TRBJ2-7
D: TRBD2
size: NA
CDR3: CSASRTLAGLLYEQYF
DNA: TGCAGTGCTAGTAGAACCCTAGCGGGATTACTTTACGAGCAGTACTTC

V: TRBV11-2
J: TRBJ2-2
D: TRBD2
size: few
CDR3: CASSPSGRSTGELFF
DNA: TGTGCCAGCAGCCCTAGCGGGAGGAGCACCGGGGAGCTGTTTTTT